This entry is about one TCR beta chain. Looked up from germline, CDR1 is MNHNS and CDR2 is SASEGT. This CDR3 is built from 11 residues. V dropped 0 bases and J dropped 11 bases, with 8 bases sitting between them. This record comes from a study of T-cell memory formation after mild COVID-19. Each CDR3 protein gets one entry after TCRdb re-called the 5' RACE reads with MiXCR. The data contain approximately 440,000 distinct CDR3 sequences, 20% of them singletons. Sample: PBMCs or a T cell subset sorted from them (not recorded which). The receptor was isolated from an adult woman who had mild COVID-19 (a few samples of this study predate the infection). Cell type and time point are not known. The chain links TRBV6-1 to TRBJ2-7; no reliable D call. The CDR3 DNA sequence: TGTGCCAGCAGTGAAGCTCCCGTGAAGTACTTC. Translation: CASSEAPVKYF.